Each of the 28 T cell receptor beta chains below was sequenced from the same sample in a study of blood T cell repertoires in COVID-19. Profiling relied on immunoSEQ multiplex PCR, and the TCRdb table lists in-frame clones only, not all of them. The repertoire has roughly 270,000 clones, roughly 85% of them found once; the top ten carry roughly 5.3%. Sequencing was done on a sample of peripheral blood. The receptors here all came from a man aged 50-59 years with active or convalescent COVID-19.

This chain links TRBV19 with TRBJ2-7, with 8 nucleotides matching TRBD1. CDR1 and CDR2 (germline): LNHDA, SQIVND (reference sequence). V lost 6 bases and J lost 2; bases outside the gene matches: 6. CDR3 length equals 14 residues. The CDR3 DNA reads TGTGCCAGTAGGCGCCAGGGACAGGCCTACGAGCAGTACTTC. It is translated as CASRRQGQAYEQYF.

This chain joins TRBV7-2 and TRBJ1-3, with TRBD1 as a possible D gene (5 bases). The CDR3 loop spans 15 amino acids. CDR1 and CDR2 from the germline V gene are SGHTA and FQGNSA. V was cut by 5 bases and J by 0 bases, with 11 bases left in between. The CDR3 bases are TGTGCCAGCAGCCTATCCGGGGGCTCTGGAAACACCATATATTTT. Protein sequence: CASSLSGGSGNTIYF. The full variable domain, its missing parts supplied by reference TRBV7-2 and TRBJ1-3, is GAGVSQSPSNKVTEKGKDVELRCDPISGHTALYWYRQSLGQGLEFLIYFQGNSAPDKSGLPSDRFSAERTGGSVSTLTIQRTQQEDSAVYLCASSLSGGSGNTIYFGEGSWLTVV.

V and J are TRBV7-9 and TRBJ1-6, with 7 bases matching TRBD1. The length of the CDR3 is 15 residues. Germline-derived CDR1 and CDR2 are SEHNR and FQNEAQ (reference sequence). Trimming at V came to 5 bases and at J to 9 bases, leaving 10 bases not matched to a gene. The CDR3 DNA reads as TGTGCCAGCAGCCCCTGGACAGGACGAGGTTCACCCCTCCACTTT. Its translation: CASSPWTGRGSPLHF.

The CDR3 DNA is TGTGCCAGCAGCCAAGAGGCGGGAGGAGCCGGGGAGCTGTTTTTT. This codes for CASSQEAGGAGELFF. This chain connects TRBV4-2 to TRBJ2-2; TRBD2 matches at 8 bases. Germline trimming cut 0 bases from V and 6 bases from J; bases unmatched to any gene: 3. The germline gives CDR1 LGHNA, CDR2 YNFKEQ. The CDR3 length is 15 residues.

The gene calls are TRBV2 and TRBJ1-5; TRBD1 is a possible D gene (6 bases). This CDR3 region has 14 residues. Per the germline V gene, CDR1 is SNHLY and CDR2 is FYNNEI. V dropped 8 bases and J dropped 5 bases, with 16 bases sitting between them. The chain's CDR3 is CASSEGGAYQPQHF. The DNA for the CDR3 is TGTGCCAGCTCCGAGGGGGGGGCATATCAGCCCCAGCATTTT.

The chain joins TRBV5-6 to TRBJ1-3, with 8 bases that match TRBD1. Germline CDR1 is SGHDT and CDR2 is YYEEEE. V was pared by 1 base and J by 3 bases, with 3 bases of the junction left unmatched. This CDR3 is 15 amino acids long. CDR3 region: CASSLWGTGGNTIYF. CDR3 in DNA: TGTGCCAGCAGCTTGTGGGGGACAGGTGGAAACACCATATATTTT.

The chain is built from TRBV19 and TRBJ1-1; 9 bases agree with TRBD1. The CDR3 is 13 amino acids. With 6 bases clipped from V and 11 bases from J, the junction kept 10 bases outside the gene matches. CDR1 and CDR2 from the germline V gene are LNHDA and SQIVND (reference sequence). The CDR3 region has the DNA TGTGCCAGTAGGACAGGGGGTAATCTTGTGGCTTTCTTT. This gives the protein CASRTGGNLVAFF.

V is TRBV7-7 and J is TRBJ2-1; 12 nucleotides match TRBD2. V trimming: 4 bases; J trimming: 9 bases; junction bases outside the gene matches: 7. The CDR3 consists of 15 residues. Germline V lookup: CDR1 SSHAT, CDR2 FNYEAQ (reference sequence). The CDR3 protein is CASSSLAGGPGEQFF. Written as DNA, the CDR3 is TGTGCCAGCAGCTCACTAGCGGGAGGACCGGGTGAGCAGTTCTTC.

The chain employs TRBV7-9 and TRBJ1-1; D might be TRBD1 (6 bases). The CDR3 sequence is 15 residues long. Germline values: CDR1 SEHNR, CDR2 FQNEAQ (reference sequence). Trimming pared 5 bases from V and 3 bases from J, leaving 16 bases between. CDR3 nucleotides: TGTGCCAGCAGCACCGAAGGGGGGGCTTACACTGAAGCTTTCTTT. Its protein is CASSTEGGAYTEAFF.

The chain carries TRBV7-8 and TRBJ1-1, with D perhaps TRBD1 (5 bases). Trimming removed 6 bases from V and 1 base from J, with 21 bases in between. This CDR3 region has 17 residues. CDR1 is SGHVS and CDR2 is FQNEAQ in the germline V gene. CDR3: CASRPTPLGGTNTEAFF. The CDR3 DNA sequence: TGTGCCAGCAGACCAACCCCCCTGGGGGGAACGAACACTGAAGCTTTCTTT.

V gene TRBV4-2 combines with J gene TRBJ2-1, with 10 bases that match TRBD2. Germline V gene lookup returns CDR1 LGHNA and CDR2 YNFKEQ. The length of the CDR3 is 17 residues. V shed 1 base, J shed 7 bases, and the junction held 10 bases outside the gene matches. The CDR3 bases are TGTGCCAGCAGCCAAGCCCAGGGGACTAGCGTAGGGAATGAGCAGTTCTTC. Translation gives CASSQAQGTSVGNEQFF.

This chain connects TRBV3-1 (or the pseudogene TRBV3-2) to TRBJ1-1; possible D gene TRBD1, 6 bases. Germline V gene data show CDR1 as LGHDT and CDR2 as YNNKEL (reference sequence). This CDR3 contains 17 residues. The V gene lost 0 bases and the J gene lost 2 bases, with 16 bases spanning the gap. Written as DNA, the CDR3 is TGTGCCAGCAGCCAAGAAGGGGGGGGGCAACCCAACACTGAAGCTTTCTTT. Its protein product is CASSQEGGGQPNTEAFF.

The rearrangement uses TRBV6-5 and TRBJ1-2; tentative D call: TRBD1 (6 bases). The CDR3 has 12 residues. V gave up 4 bases and J gave up 4 bases, with 7 bases separating them. The germline V gene has CDR1 MNHEY and CDR2 SVGAGI. The CDR3 sequence: CASSLGGYGYTF. The CDR3 DNA sequence: TGTGCCAGCAGTTTAGGGGGCTATGGCTACACCTTC.

This clone was recorded only once. V and J are TRBV6-4 and TRBJ2-1; tentatively, D is TRBD2 (6 bases). The CDR3 runs to 13 residues. V was pared by 6 bases and J by 7 bases, with 13 bases between. Germline V gene sequence: CDR1 MRHNA, CDR2 SNTAGT. The CDR3 reads CASSRRAGNEQFF. The CDR3 DNA follows: TGTGCCAGCAGCAGGAGGGCGGGGAATGAGCAGTTCTTC.

The V gene is TRBV6-5, the J gene TRBJ1-1, with D maybe TRBD1 (5 bases). V was clipped by 6 bases and J by 1 base, with 15 bases between them. Germline V gene data show CDR1 as MNHEY and CDR2 as SVGAGI. This CDR3 comprises 15 residues. Written as DNA, the CDR3 is TGTGCCAGCAGAATTGACAGCGCCGGGAACACTGAAGCTTTCTTT. This gives the protein CASRIDSAGNTEAFF.

V and J are TRBV30 and TRBJ2-6; 8 bases align to TRBD1. The J segment lost 2 bases and the V segment lost 8 bases, leaving 8 bases of the junction unmatched. The CDR3 totals 15 residues. Germline CDR1 reads GTSNPN; CDR2 reads SVGIG (reference sequence). This CDR3 reads CARTGKHAGANVLTF. DNA for the CDR3: TGTGCCCGGACAGGGAAACATGCTGGGGCCAACGTCCTGACTTTC.

The rearrangement joins TRBV9 to TRBJ1-5; D gene unclear. V was clipped by 3 bases and J by 0 bases, with 7 bases between them. Germline CDR1 and CDR2: SGDLS and YYNGEE. The CDR3 length is 14 residues. The CDR3 coding sequence is TGTGCCAGCAGCGGCGGTGATAGCAATCAGCCCCAGCATTTT. It encodes CASSGGDSNQPQHF.

V and J are TRBV5-6 and TRBJ2-7, with 7 bases aligning to TRBD1. The CDR3 extends over 14 amino acids. J was trimmed by 3 bases and V by 0 bases; bases with no gene match: 3. Germline CDR1 is SGHDT and CDR2 is YYEEEE. CDR3 loop: CASSLGQGIYEQYF. CDR3 sequence (DNA): TGTGCCAGCAGCTTGGGACAGGGTATCTACGAGCAGTACTTC.

The chain recombines TRBV5-6 with TRBJ1-1; maybe TRBD1 (5 bases). Germline CDR1 and CDR2: SGHDT and YYEEEE. V lost 2 bases to trimming and J lost 0 bases, with 11 bases between them. The CDR3 loop spans 15 amino acids. CDR3: CASSFRQFLNTEAFF. CDR3 nucleotides: TGTGCCAGCAGCTTTCGACAGTTTCTGAACACTGAAGCTTTCTTT.

This clone was counted a single time. J is TRBJ2-2 and V is TRBV1; the listed D gene, TRBD2, was not tested against the DNA. TRBV1 is deemed a pseudogene. The CDR3 runs to 17 residues. The CDR3 coding sequence is TGCACCAGCAGCCCCCGCGGGAACTATTTGAACACCGGGGAGCTGTTTTTT. Protein sequence: CTSSPRGNYLNTGELFF.

This clone was counted once. The chain employs TRBV20-1 and TRBJ2-7; D may be TRBD1 (6 bases). The ends were cut back, 8 bases at V and 3 bases at J, with 11 bases in the middle. Germline V gene data show CDR1 as DFQATT and CDR2 as SNEGSKA (reference sequence). This CDR3 spans 11 amino acids. The CDR3 DNA follows: TGCAGTATAGGACAGATCTACGAGCAGTACTTC. Its translation is CSIGQIYEQYF.

This clone was recorded only once. The genes are TRBV29-1 and TRBJ2-3, with 7 bases identical to TRBD1. Germline-derived CDR1 and CDR2 are SQVTM and ANQGSEA. There are 14 residues in the CDR3. V gave up 5 bases and J gave up 2 bases; unmatched junction bases: 7. The CDR3 loop reads CSVRTGSPTDTQYF. CDR3 in DNA: TGCAGCGTTAGGACAGGTTCACCCACAGATACGCAGTATTTT.

The rearrangement uses TRBV3-1 (or the pseudogene TRBV3-2) and TRBJ1-4; D ambiguous. The CDR3 loop spans 14 amino acids. The V gene's germline CDR1 is LGHDT and CDR2 YNNKEL (reference sequence). Trimming left V 1 base short and J 5 bases short, with 8 bases between. The DNA for the CDR3 is TGTGCCAGCAGCCAAGTTTCAGCGAATGAAAAACTGTTTTTT. It translates to CASSQVSANEKLFF.

The chain carries TRBV12-3 or TRBV12-4 and TRBJ1-6; unclear D gene. V lost 3 bases and J 8 bases, leaving 8 bases between the germline ends. The CDR3 has 13 residues. The CDR3 DNA reads TGTGCCAGCAGTTTTCGAGGATATTCACCCCTCCACTTT. Its translation: CASSFRGYSPLHF.

This rearrangement joins TRBV28 to TRBJ2-7; D not certain. In germline, CDR1 is MDHEN, CDR2 SYDVKM. The CDR3 has 14 residues. V was cut by 4 bases and J by 3 bases, with 13 bases left in between. CDR3 sequence: CASSSAGPFYEQYF. The CDR3, as DNA: TGTGCCAGCAGTTCCGCTGGGCCCTTCTACGAGCAGTACTTC. Full variable domain (rest looked up from reference TRBV28 and TRBJ2-7): DVKVTQSSRYLVKRTGEKVFLECVQDMDHENMFWYRQDPGLGLRLIYFSYDVKMKEKGDIPEGYSVSREKKERFSLILESASTNQTSMYLCASSSAGPFYEQYFGPGTRLTVT.

CDR3 protein: CASTMESNQPQHF. For the CDR3, the DNA is TGTGCCAGCACCATGGAGAGCAATCAGCCCCAGCATTTT. V and J are TRBV12-3 or TRBV12-4 and TRBJ1-5; D uncertain. The CDR3 has 13 residues. V gave up 7 bases and J gave up 1 base, with 8 bases separating them.

This clone was observed a handful of times. The V call is TRBV5-4, the J call TRBJ1-1, with 7 bases lining up with TRBD1. Germline V gene lookup returns CDR1 SGHNT and CDR2 YYREEE (reference sequence). Trimming removed 4 bases from V and 1 base from J; junction bases left unmatched: 4. The CDR3 runs to 14 residues. The CDR3 reads CASSRDRENTEAFF. The CDR3 region has the DNA TGTGCCAGCAGCAGAGACAGGGAGAACACTGAAGCTTTCTTT.

The chain recombines TRBV5-1 with TRBJ2-3; 11 bases match TRBD2. This CDR3 contains 21 residues. Germline CDR1 reads SGHRS; CDR2 reads YFSETQ. V was pared by 1 base and J by 1 base, with 17 bases of the junction left unmatched. The CDR3 DNA reads TGCGCCAGCAGCTTGCTGGGTGTGGCCGCCGGGACTAGCGGAGGCACAGATACGCAGTATTTT. This codes for CASSLLGVAAGTSGGTDTQYF.